One sample yielded the 28 T cell receptor beta chains listed below, sequenced in a study of Ad26.COV2.S vaccination and SARS-CoV-2 variants (dated by TCRdb to about 2021). In the paper's terms, the treatment or condition label means: 19 received Ad26.COV2.S at low or high dose, single or two shots; about 5 received placebo; per-sample allocation not given. For vaccine and placebo recipients, the sequenced repertoires came from samples collected on day 63 after the first injection. The library was generated by the immunoSEQ multiplex PCR assay. As stored in TCRdb, this immuneACCESS dataset retains in-frame rearrangements with V and J assigned. A fraction of the clones does not appear; measured against another copy, unresolved V genes explain less than half of the discrepancy, and the remainder lacks a known reason. The sample table records roughly 350,000 clones; around 86% of these occur just once. The top ten constitute 3.4% of the sample.

This specimen was peripheral blood, taken in a trial of Ad26.COV2.S vaccine versus placebo. These receptor sequences come from a person between 18 and 59 years old who received the Ad26.COV2.S COVID-19 vaccine or a placebo.

This clone was recorded once. V and J are TRBV4-1 and TRBJ2-7; D not resolved. V was shortened by 0 bases and J by 2 bases, with 2 bases between the two germline ends. Per germline, CDR1 MGHRA and CDR2 YSYEKL. This CDR3 has 12 residues. CDR3 amino acids: CASSQDAYEQYF. The CDR3, as DNA: TGCGCCAGCAGCCAAGACGCCTACGAGCAGTACTTC.

The chain recombines TRBV29-1 with TRBJ2-3, with 11 bases aligning to TRBD2. The germline gives CDR1 SQVTM, CDR2 ANQGSEA. V lost 4 bases and J lost 1; bases outside the gene matches: 7. The CDR3 is made up of 16 amino acids. Written as DNA, the CDR3 is TGCAGCGTTGGAGAACTAGCGGGGGCCGGCACAGATACGCAGTATTTT. Its translation: CSVGELAGAGTDTQYF.

Only one count was recorded for this clone. The chain recombines TRBV7-3 with TRBJ2-3, with a tentative D call TRBD2 (5 bases). V gave up 8 bases and J gave up 3 bases, with 15 bases separating them. Germline assignment: CDR1 SGHTA and CDR2 FQGTGA. CDR3 size: 14 residues. Here the CDR3 DNA reads TGTGCCAGCTCCCGGCGGTCGGGGACAGATACGCAGTATTTT. Translating gives CASSRRSGTDTQYF.

The gene calls are TRBV5-4 and TRBJ1-2; D uncertain. The V gene's germline CDR1 is SGHNT and CDR2 YYREEE (reference sequence). Trimming stripped 2 bases from V and 2 bases from J, with 13 bases between. The CDR3 has 15 residues. In DNA form, the CDR3 reads TGTGCCAGCAGCTTACCCGGGATCGGGAACTATGGCTACACCTTC. Its protein product is CASSLPGIGNYGYTF.

The chain employs TRBV4-2 and TRBJ2-3, with D perhaps being TRBD1 or TRBD2 (5 bases each). The CDR3 has 18 residues. The germline CDR1 and CDR2 sequences are LGHNA and YNFKEQ. The ends were cut back, 4 bases at V and 4 bases at J, with 24 bases in the middle. Written as DNA, the CDR3 is TGTGCCAGCAGCCTAGCCCTTGGACCAGGGACGGTTGCAGATACGCAGTATTTT. This sequence encodes CASSLALGPGTVADTQYF.

The CDR3 protein is CASSPFERTYEQYF. The DNA of the CDR3 is TGTGCCAGCTCACCATTCGAACGGACCTACGAGCAGTACTTC. V and J are TRBV18 and TRBJ2-7; D unresolved. Germline assignment: CDR1 KGHSH and CDR2 LQKENI. The CDR3 is 14 amino acids. The V and J ends lost 2 bases and 2 bases respectively, with 10 bases between them.

The V call is TRBV28, the J call TRBJ1-5; D perhaps matches TRBD1 (5 bases). Trimming stripped 4 bases from V and 0 bases from J, with 16 bases between. Germline V gene lookup returns CDR1 MDHEN and CDR2 SYDVKM. This CDR3 is 17 amino acids long. CDR3 coding DNA: TGTGCCAGCAGTTATAGTTTGGGGCAGAATAGCAATCAGCCCCAGCATTTT. This codes for CASSYSLGQNSNQPQHF.

The rearrangement links TRBV5-4 to TRBJ2-7, with 8 bases that match TRBD1. Germline V gene lookup returns CDR1 SGHNT and CDR2 YYREEE (reference sequence). The CDR3 loop spans 15 amino acids. The trim removed 0 bases at V and 9 bases at J, leaving 11 bases unmatched. In DNA form, the CDR3 reads TGTGCCAGCAGCTTGGAGGGTCAGGGGGCGTGGGTGCAGTACTTC. It yields the protein CASSLEGQGAWVQYF.

CDR3 region: CASSENRANYGYTF. The CDR3 DNA is TGTGCCAGCAGTGAGAATAGAGCTAACTATGGCTACACCTTC. The chain is built from TRBV2 and TRBJ1-2; the D is unclear. Germline V gene data show CDR1 as SNHLY and CDR2 as FYNNEI. The CDR3 spans 14 residues. Between the trimmed V and J ends, which lost 3 bases and 0 bases, there was a span of 8 bases.

Regarding this clone: A much larger clone lies a single base off, so this may be a read error. The V gene is TRBV12-3 or TRBV12-4, the J gene TRBJ1-1; the D is unclear. Trimming took 1 base from V and 1 from J, leaving 4 bases between them. The CDR3 covers 13 residues. This chain's CDR3 is CASSLGANTEAFF. DNA of the CDR3: TGTGCCAGCAGTTTAGGGGCGAACACTGAAGCTTTCTTT.

The chain combines TRBV7-2 with TRBJ2-5, with a possible D match to TRBD2 (6 bases). Germline V lookup: CDR1 SGHTA, CDR2 FQGNSA. The germline V and J ends were trimmed by 2 bases and 2 bases, with 9 bases remaining between them. This CDR3 region has 14 residues. CDR3 in amino acids: CASSLSGSQETQYF. The CDR3 DNA reads as TGTGCCAGCAGCTTAAGCGGGTCGCAAGAGACCCAGTACTTC. Variable domain in full (rest from reference TRBV7-2 and TRBJ2-5): GAGVSQSPSNKVTEKGKDVELRCDPISGHTALYWYRQSLGQGLEFLIYFQGNSAPDKSGLPSDRFSAERTGGSVSTLTIQRTQQEDSAVYLCASSLSGSQETQYFGPGTRLLVL.

The CDR3 DNA sequence: TGTGCCAGCAGGGAGGGAGCAACTAATGAAAAACTGTTTTTT. Protein: CASREGATNEKLFF. V gene TRBV14 combines with J gene TRBJ1-4; D unresolved. Germline V lookup: CDR1 SGHDN, CDR2 FVKESK. This CDR3 region has 14 residues. The germline V and J ends were trimmed by 6 bases and 0 bases, with 8 bases remaining between them.

This chain uses TRBV5-1 with TRBJ1-1; no reliable D call. The CDR3 consists of 15 residues. Trimming removed 6 bases from V and 1 base from J, with 16 bases in between. Germline CDR1 reads SGHRS; CDR2 reads YFSETQ. This CDR3 reads CASKSVSGGNTEAFF. Written as DNA, the CDR3 is TGCGCCAGCAAGTCCGTTAGTGGAGGGAACACTGAAGCTTTCTTT.

Points on this clone: In the same sample, other DNA sequences code for this CDR3. This chain links TRBV7-3 with TRBJ2-2, with D unclear. Deletions cut 6 bases from V and 6 bases from J, with 8 bases between. The CDR3 spans 12 residues. Germline V gene data show CDR1 as SGHTA and CDR2 as FQGTGA. The CDR3 is CASSRGSGELFF. For the CDR3, the DNA is TGTGCCAGCAGTCGCGGTTCCGGGGAGCTGTTTTTT.

The chain links TRBV9 to TRBJ1-2; D gene ambiguous. This CDR3 has 17 residues. The V and J ends lost 4 bases and 1 base respectively, with 20 bases between them. The germline V gene has CDR1 SGDLS and CDR2 YYNGEE. The CDR3 sequence: CASSLRVEGKLNYGYTF. DNA of the CDR3: TGTGCCAGCAGCCTCAGAGTGGAGGGAAAGCTTAACTATGGCTACACCTTC.

This clone appeared a single time. This rearrangement joins TRBV19 to TRBJ1-1; D is unresolved. V was trimmed by 1 base and J by 1 base, leaving 4 bases between them. This CDR3 has 13 amino acids. Germline CDR1 LNHDA, CDR2 SQIVND (reference sequence). In DNA form, the CDR3 reads TGTGCCAGTAGTATAGGAAGGAACACTGAAGCTTTCTTT. This codes for CASSIGRNTEAFF. Together with reference TRBV19 and TRBJ1-1, the CDR3 gives the full variable domain: DGGITQSPKYLFRKEGQNVTLSCEQNLNHDAMYWYRQDPGQGLRLIYYSQIVNDFQKGDIAEGYSVSREKKESFPLTVTSAQKNPTAFYLCASSIGRNTEAFFGQGTRLTVV.

A few counts support this clone. V gene TRBV5-1 combines with J gene TRBJ2-2, with 10 bases aligning to TRBD1. Per germline, CDR1 SGHRS and CDR2 YFSETQ. V dropped 0 bases and J dropped 10; count of bases not matched to a gene: 12. The CDR3 has 17 amino acids. The CDR3 DNA is TGCGCCAGCAGCTTGGCCGTGACAGGGGGCGTTTTGGTGGAGCTGTTTTTT. Amino acids: CASSLAVTGGVLVELFF.

In DNA form, the CDR3 reads TGTGCCAGCAGCTTAGCATCAGCGGGGGCTCAGGATACGCAGTATTTT. Protein sequence: CASSLASAGAQDTQYF. The V and J genes are TRBV7-9 and TRBJ2-3; 8 positions match TRBD2. Germline V gene sequence: CDR1 SEHNR, CDR2 FQNEAQ (reference sequence). V lost 0 bases and J lost 6; bases outside the gene matches: 8. This CDR3 is built from 16 residues.

The chain carries TRBV2 and TRBJ2-3; D remains unclear. V was cut by 5 bases and J by 8 bases, with 11 bases left in between. CDR1 and CDR2 (germline): SNHLY, FYNNEI. The CDR3 contains 12 residues. CDR3 coding DNA: TGTGCCAGCAGTCCGGACCTATTTACGCAGTATTTT. Its translation is CASSPDLFTQYF.

The rearrangement uses TRBV6-5 and TRBJ1-2; weak D call: TRBD1 (5 bases). V gave up 2 bases and J gave up 6 bases, with 16 bases separating them. The CDR3 totals 15 residues. Germline lookup yields CDR1 MNHEY and CDR2 SVGAGI. The CDR3 protein is CASSYGVGGVDGYTF. The CDR3 nucleotides read TGTGCCAGCAGTTACGGCGTCGGGGGAGTCGATGGCTACACCTTC.

The chain combines TRBV6-5 with TRBJ2-2; D uncertain. The CDR3 sequence is 12 residues long. Germline V lookup: CDR1 MNHEY, CDR2 SVGAGI. Deletions cut 5 bases from V and 6 bases from J, with 7 bases between. The CDR3 reads CASSPGPGELFF. The CDR3 DNA reads as TGTGCCAGCAGTCCCGGTCCCGGGGAGCTGTTTTTT.

This clone turned up a few times. The rearrangement joins TRBV6-5 to TRBJ1-1, with 12 bases aligning to TRBD1. Germline-derived CDR1 and CDR2 are MNHEY and SVGAGI. This CDR3 is built from 14 residues. Trimming removed 6 bases from V and 6 bases from J; junction bases left unmatched: 5. CDR3 sequence reads: CASSPGQGASEAFF. In DNA form, the CDR3 reads TGTGCCAGCAGCCCGGGACAGGGGGCGTCTGAAGCTTTCTTT.

This clone has a single count. The chain is built from TRBV7-9 and TRBJ2-1; the D call may be TRBD1 or TRBD2 (5 bases each). The CDR3 loop spans 18 amino acids. CDR1 and CDR2 (germline): SEHNR, FQNEAQ (reference sequence). V was shortened by 0 bases and J by 6 bases, with 21 bases between the two germline ends. The CDR3 DNA reads as TGTGCCAGCAGCTTAGCGAAGAGACAGCCCGTGGGGAGCAATGAGCAGTTCTTC. Translating it yields CASSLAKRQPVGSNEQFF.

The rearrangement joins TRBV9 to TRBJ2-7; D is unclear. Trimming removed 4 bases at V and 2 bases at J, with 13 bases between. The length of the CDR3 is 14 residues. In germline, CDR1 is SGDLS, CDR2 YYNGEE. In nucleotides, the CDR3 is TGTGCCAGCAGCCCAGGACCGGAGCCCTACGAGCAGTACTTC. Translated, it gives CASSPGPEPYEQYF.

V is TRBV5-1 and J is TRBJ2-7; D is perhaps TRBD1 (6 bases). CDR3 length: 11 residues. Per the germline V gene, CDR1 is SGHRS and CDR2 is YFSETQ. Trimming pared 5 bases from V and 4 bases from J, leaving 7 bases between. The CDR3: CASRGGYEQYF. The CDR3 DNA follows: TGCGCCAGCAGAGGGGGTTACGAGCAGTACTTC.

The genes are TRBV3-1 (or the pseudogene TRBV3-2) and TRBJ2-1, with 11 bases that match TRBD2. The CDR3 consists of 18 residues. Germline V lookup: CDR1 LGHDT, CDR2 YNNKEL (reference sequence). The ends lost 6 bases at V and 2 bases at J; junction bases unmatched: 12. CDR3 amino acids: CASSYVLSSGGPYNEQFF. In DNA, the CDR3 is TGTGCCAGCAGTTATGTTCTATCTAGCGGGGGGCCCTACAATGAGCAGTTCTTC.

The chain joins TRBV6-5 to TRBJ1-3; no definite D call. Germline V CDR1 and CDR2: MNHEY, SVGAGI. Between the trimmed V and J ends, which lost 2 bases and 0 bases, there was a span of 8 bases. There are 15 residues in the CDR3. The CDR3 sequence is CASSYADRSGNTIYF. The CDR3 DNA reads TGTGCCAGCAGTTACGCGGACCGCTCTGGAAACACCATATATTTT.

As to this clone: This sample also contains other DNA sequences that code for the same CDR3. The rearrangement uses TRBV6-5 and TRBJ2-2, with D hard to call. The CDR3 contains 11 residues. Per the germline V gene, CDR1 is MNHEY and CDR2 is SVGAGI. V lost 6 bases and J lost 6, with 5 bases in between. For the CDR3, the DNA is TGTGCCAGCAGCTCTCCCGGGGAGCTGTTTTTT. Amino acids: CASSSPGELFF.